A single TCR beta chain is shown here with its context. This specimen comes from a study of blood T cell repertoires in COVID-19. Study as a whole: Sites in the United States, Italy and Spain provided acute and convalescent COVID-19 samples. In each case, the material was cDNA or gDNA derived from T cells, B-cell-depleted T cells, or PBMCs.

Per the authors' pipeline: Reference gene primer amplification gave nucleated cell count estimates. Only in-frame clones appear in the TCRdb table, and some are missing; sequencing was by immunoSEQ multiplex PCR. V and J calls and clone size follow that table, whereas D and trimming were derived from the DNA. The sample has fewer than 60,000 clones, approximately 85% seen once. CDR1 and CDR2 from the germline V gene are SGHDN and FVKESK. Trimming removed 3 bases from V and 5 bases from J, with 19 bases in between. This CDR3 comprises 16 residues. V and J are TRBV14 and TRBJ1-1; possible D gene TRBD1, 6 bases. This TCR derives from a man aged 60 to 75 with acute or convalescent COVID-19. Material: peripheral blood. CDR3 amino acids: CASSHWGQGIGTEAFF. CDR3 bases: TGTGCCAGCAGCCACTGGGGGCAGGGGATAGGAACTGAAGCTTTCTTT.